This TCR beta chain was obtained from a study of OX40 agonist ivuxolimab in advanced cancers. Background on the study: Patients were treated with intravenous ivuxolimab, dosed at 0.01 to 10 mg/kg and infused every 2 weeks. Hepatocellular carcinoma, melanoma, renal cell or head and neck cancer affected the dose-escalation patients.

The CDR3 runs to 16 residues. The V and J ends lost 0 bases and 0 bases respectively, with 11 bases between them. The germline V gene encodes CDR1 MGHRA and CDR2 YSYEKL. Profiling relied on immunoSEQ multiplex PCR, and the TCRdb table lists in-frame clones only, not all of them. The data hold 35,000 or so clones, with more than 85% observed a single time. The specimen comprised CD4+ or CD8+ T cells sorted from blood, sampled in a trial of the OX40 agonist ivuxolimab. The chain links TRBV4-1 to TRBJ1-1; no firm D call. This sequence originates from an adult with an advanced solid tumor such as melanoma, head and neck, liver or kidney cancer. The CDR3 spells CASSQDKVAMNTEAFF. CDR3 nucleotides: TGCGCCAGCAGCCAAGATAAGGTGGCTATGAACACTGAAGCTTTCTTT.